The rows below give T cell receptor beta chains drawn from one sample of a study of blood T cell repertoires in COVID-19. Data came from immunoSEQ multiplex PCR; TCRdb stores just in-frame clones and leaves some out. Here the sample spans fewer than 200,000 clones, 70% to 85% being singletons. The sample was PBMCs or T cells enriched from blood (not recorded which). Source of these receptors: a man aged 50-59 years who had recovered from COVID-19. The CDR3 runs from the conserved cysteine through the conserved F or W. The D gene is left open where the match is weak. Size tells how often a clone was seen (once, few, many) or the class of an expanded clone, and some rows leave it out.

D: TRBD1; J: TRBJ1-1; size: .; V: TRBV4-3; CDR3: CASSLRGTGKTEAFF; DNA: TGCGCCAGCAGCCTTCGGGGGACAGGGAAAACTGAAGCTTTCTTT
D: .; J: TRBJ1-2; size: .; V: TRBV5-4; CDR3: CASSSSGTNYGYTF; DNA: TGTGCCAGCAGCTCCTCCGGGACAAACTATGGCTACACCTTC
D: TRBD1; J: TRBJ1-4; size: .; V: TRBV5-1; CDR3: CASRTGTANEKLFF; DNA: TGCGCCAGCAGGACGGGGACAGCGAATGAAAAACTGTTTTTT
D: TRBD1; J: TRBJ1-2; size: .; V: TRBV2; CDR3: CASSPLDRDGGYTF; DNA: TGTGCCAGCAGCCCCCTCGACAGGGACGGTGGCTACACCTTC
D: .; J: TRBJ2-1; size: once; V: TRBV9; CDR3: CASSVEPRVTPYNEQFF; DNA: TGTGCCAGCAGCGTAGAACCACGGGTAACCCCCTACAATGAGCAGTTCTTC
D: TRBD1; J: TRBJ1-1; size: .; V: TRBV27; CDR3: CASSSRSLGTGLGEAFF; DNA: TGTGCCAGCAGTTCGCGATCCTTAGGGACAGGGCTCGGTGAAGCTTTCTTT
D: .; J: TRBJ1-3; size: .; V: TRBV11-2; CDR3: CASSLLRGGNTIYF; DNA: TGTGCCAGCAGCTTGCTCAGGGGCGGAAACACCATATATTTT
D: .; J: TRBJ1-2; size: few; V: TRBV2; CDR3: CASRGRLAAYTF; DNA: TGTGCCAGCAGGGGGCGCCTGGCGGCCTACACCTTC
D: TRBD2; J: TRBJ2-7; size: .; V: TRBV6-5; CDR3: CASSRTSGSYEQYF; DNA: TGTGCCAGCAGTCGGACTAGCGGCTCCTACGAGCAGTACTTC
D: TRBD1; J: TRBJ1-6; size: once; V: TRBV24-1; CDR3: CATSDWDRDNSPLHF; DNA: TGTGCCACCAGTGATTGGGACAGAGATAATTCACCCCTCCACTTT
D: .; J: TRBJ2-3; size: .; V: TRBV5-1; CDR3: CASRVVPGGTDTQYF; DNA: TGCGCCAGCAGGGTCGTCCCGGGTGGCACAGATACGCAGTATTTT
D: .; J: TRBJ1-6; size: .; V: TRBV3-1/TRBV3-2; CDR3: CASSQEGDPLHF; DNA: TGTGCCAGCAGCCAAGAAGGGGATCCCCTCCACTTT
D: TRBD1; J: TRBJ1-5; size: .; V: TRBV5-1; CDR3: CASSSQGAADQPQHF; DNA: TGCGCCAGCAGCTCTCAGGGGGCTGCGGATCAGCCCCAGCATTTT
D: TRBD1; J: TRBJ2-5; size: .; V: TRBV5-1; CDR3: CASSPRTGVTQGTQYF; DNA: TGCGCCAGCAGCCCCAGGACAGGAGTGACTCAGGGGACCCAGTACTTC
D: .; J: TRBJ2-3; size: .; V: TRBV10-3; CDR3: CAISEAGGVTDTQYF; DNA: TGTGCCATCAGTGAGGCCGGGGGAGTCACAGATACGCAGTATTTT
D: TRBD1; J: TRBJ2-2; size: few; V: TRBV3-1/TRBV3-2; CDR3: CASSTRTGRTGELFF; DNA: TGTGCCAGCAGCACCCGGACAGGGCGGACCGGGGAGCTGTTTTTT
D: TRBD2; J: TRBJ2-1; size: .; V: TRBV7-9; CDR3: CASSDLAGGLNEQFF; DNA: TGTGCCAGCAGCGATCTAGCGGGGGGGCTTAATGAGCAGTTCTTC
D: TRBD1; J: TRBJ1-1; size: .; V: TRBV9; CDR3: CASSDRGDRGSAFF; DNA: TGTGCCAGCAGCGATAGAGGGGACAGGGGGTCCGCTTTCTTT
D: TRBD2; J: TRBJ2-7; size: few; V: TRBV11-2; CDR3: CASSGLAGSYEQYF; DNA: TGTGCCAGCAGCGGACTAGCGGGCTCCTACGAGCAGTACTTC
D: TRBD1; J: TRBJ1-5; size: .; V: TRBV3-1/TRBV3-2; CDR3: CASSRGTIIGQPQHF; DNA: TGTGCCAGCTCCAGGGGGACGATCATCGGACAGCCCCAGCATTTT
D: TRBD1; J: TRBJ2-3; size: once; V: TRBV10-2; CDR3: CASNREDRVGDTQYF; DNA: TGCGCCAGCAATAGAGAGGACAGGGTGGGAGATACGCAGTATTTT
D: .; J: TRBJ1-6; size: .; V: TRBV7-8; CDR3: CASSLRENNSPLHF; DNA: TGTGCCAGCAGCTTACGGGAGAATAATTCACCCCTCCACTTT
D: .; J: TRBJ1-5; size: .; V: TRBV30; CDR3: CAWSVPKFGPQHF; DNA: TGTGCCTGGAGTGTTCCCAAGTTCGGGCCCCAGCATTTT
D: TRBD2; J: TRBJ2-1; size: .; V: TRBV6-5; CDR3: CASSLTGGTYNEQFF; DNA: TGTGCCAGCAGTTTGACGGGGGGGACCTACAATGAGCAGTTCTTC
D: .; J: TRBJ2-1; size: .; V: TRBV24-1; CDR3: CATSDLRTPYNEQFF; DNA: TGTGCCACCAGTGATTTGAGGACTCCCTACAATGAGCAGTTCTTC
D: .; J: TRBJ1-6; size: few; V: TRBV5-1; CDR3: CASSLERGRNSPLHF; DNA: TGCGCCAGCAGCTTGGAAAGGGGCCGGAATTCACCCCTCCACTTT
D: .; J: TRBJ2-3; size: .; V: TRBV13; CDR3: CASSRRQALGGTDTQYF; DNA: TGTGCCAGCAGCAGACGACAGGCCTTAGGGGGCACAGATACGCAGTATTTT
D: .; J: TRBJ1-2; size: .; V: TRBV19; CDR3: CASLPAGALLYGYTF; DNA: TGTGCCAGTCTCCCGGCAGGGGCTTTACTCTATGGCTACACCTTC
D: TRBD1; J: TRBJ1-1; size: .; V: TRBV9; CDR3: CASSKGTGPEAFF; DNA: TGTGCCAGCAGCAAAGGGACAGGCCCTGAAGCTTTCTTT
D: .; J: TRBJ2-1; size: .; V: TRBV5-1; CDR3: CASSLTGSSYNEQFF; DNA: TGCGCCAGCAGCTTGACAGGGAGCTCCTACAATGAGCAGTTCTTC
D: .; J: TRBJ2-7; size: .; V: TRBV7-2; CDR3: CASSLVAPGSYEQYF; DNA: TGTGCCAGCAGCTTAGTGGCGCCGGGATCCTACGAGCAGTACTTC
D: .; J: TRBJ1-1; size: few; V: TRBV7-9; CDR3: CASGRSGTEAFF; DNA: TGTGCCAGCGGCAGGTCCGGCACTGAAGCTTTCTTT
D: TRBD2; J: TRBJ2-1; size: once; V: TRBV6-1; CDR3: CASSELAGGIYNEQFF; DNA: TGTGCCAGCAGTGAACTAGCGGGGGGTATTTACAATGAGCAGTTCTTC
D: TRBD1; J: TRBJ2-1; size: .; V: TRBV7-9; CDR3: CASSPPGQGAYEQFF; DNA: TGTGCCAGCAGCCCACCGGGACAGGGGGCCTATGAGCAGTTCTTC
D: .; J: TRBJ1-1; size: .; V: TRBV28; CDR3: CASTPAGLGAEAFF; DNA: TGTGCCAGCACCCCCGCAGGTTTAGGGGCTGAAGCTTTCTTT
D: TRBD2; J: TRBJ2-3; size: .; V: TRBV19; CDR3: CASSIYTTSGTGTDTQYF; DNA: TGTGCCAGTAGTATCTACACTACTAGCGGGACCGGCACAGATACGCAGTATTTT
D: .; J: TRBJ2-7; size: .; V: TRBV12-3/TRBV12-4; CDR3: CASKATGFGEQYF; DNA: TGTGCCAGCAAGGCTACAGGGTTTGGCGAGCAGTACTTC
D: .; J: TRBJ1-4; size: .; V: TRBV4-3; CDR3: CASSQGYRRGEKLFF; DNA: TGCGCCAGCAGCCAAGGATACAGGAGGGGAGAAAAACTGTTTTTT